A selection of T cell receptor beta chains follows, all from one sample in a study of tissue T cells after allogeneic stem cell transplantation. Assay: immunoSEQ multiplex PCR; the TCRdb copy retains only in-frame clones and omits some. The sample consists of over 3,500 clones, approximately 69% of them appearing once. Sequences were derived from left colon tissue, sampled at autopsy. Every receptor here comes from a woman between 18 and 50 years old with breast cancer. Both conserved end residues are part of each CDR3. The D gene is left open where the match is weak. Clone size is not always given. Where it is, it says once, few, many or a class for expanded clones.

NA	NA	TRBV21-1	TRBJ1-2	TGTGCCAGCAGAGGCGGATCCGTCAACTATGGCTACACCTTC	CASRGGSVNYGYTF
NA	NA	TRBV20-1	TRBJ2-1	TGCAGTGCTATAAACGAGCAGTTCTTC	CSAINEQFF
NA	NA	TRBV4-3	TRBJ1-3	TGCGCCAGCAGCCAAGAGCAGCGAGGAAACACCATATATTTT	CASSQEQRGNTIYF
NA	NA	TRBV28	TRBJ1-5	TGTGCCAGCAGTCTACCGGGGCAGCCCCAGCATTTT	CASSLPGQPQHF
NA	NA	TRBV4-1	TRBJ1-2	TGCGCCAGCAGCCAACTTGCCAGGGCGGACTATGGCTACACCTTC	CASSQLARADYGYTF
once	TRBD2	TRBV29-1	TRBJ2-3	TGCAGCGTTGCGCGGGAGGGCACAGATACGCAGTATTTT	CSVAREGTDTQYF
NA	TRBD1	TRBV28	TRBJ1-5	TGTGCCAGCAGAGGGGGTGGGACAGGGCCATTCCGCCAGCCCCAGCATTTT	CASRGGGTGPFRQPQHF
NA	NA	TRBV12-3/TRBV12-4	TRBJ2-5	TGTGCCAGCAGTTTAGCCTTCGATGGGACCCAGTACTTC	CASSLAFDGTQYF
few	TRBD1	TRBV5-1	TRBJ2-3	TGCGCCAGCAGCTGGACAGGGGGAGGCACAGATACGCAGTATTTT	CASSWTGGGTDTQYF
NA	TRBD1	TRBV5-8	TRBJ1-1	TGTGCCAGCAGCGCAGGGACAGGCCTTATCACTGAAGCTTTCTTT	CASSAGTGLITEAFF
NA	NA	TRBV18	TRBJ2-7	TGTGCCAGCTCACCCTCCATTTTTAAGGGATTTTACGAGCAGTACTTC	CASSPSIFKGFYEQYF
few	NA	TRBV29-1	TRBJ2-5	TGCAGCGTTGGTCCCAGCGGGCAAGAGACCCAGTACTTC	CSVGPSGQETQYF
NA	NA	TRBV5-1	TRBJ1-3	TGCGCCAGCAGCTTGGAAGGGCAGCCTGAACTCTCTGGAAACACCATATATTTT	CASSLEGQPELSGNTIYF
NA	NA	TRBV10-3	TRBJ1-1	TGTGCCATCAGTGCTGACGACGGGAGGAACACTGAAGCTTTCTTT	CAISADDGRNTEAFF
NA	NA	TRBV7-2	TRBJ2-7	TGTGCCAGCAGCCCCCCCAGCCTCTACGAGCAGTACTTC	CASSPPSLYEQYF
NA	TRBD2	TRBV30	TRBJ2-3	TGTGCCTGGAACTCAGCGGGGGGTAGCACAGATACGCAGTATTTT	CAWNSAGGSTDTQYF
NA	TRBD1	TRBV7-9	TRBJ2-7	TGTGCCAGCACCGCCCACAGGGGAGAAACGTACTTC	CASTAHRGETYF